The clone carrying this T cell receptor (beta chain) was observed a handful of times. The antigen is unknown. The data stem from a study of response to subunit inactivated influenza vaccine. Overall study findings and caveats: Each seasonal influenza vaccination recruits few new T cells, the authors suggested.

Germline values: CDR1 SGHRS, CDR2 YFSETQ. The CDR3 runs to 16 residues. J lost 0 bases, V lost 4 bases, and 6 bases had no gene match. MiXCR was run by TCRdb on the RT-PCR reads, yielding one entry per CDR3 protein. The sample includes approximately 250,000 distinct CDR3 sequences, more than 10% of them seen just once. The specimen was non-naive T cells sorted from PBMCs, collected 14 to 15 days before vaccination. The source of this sequence is a man between 50 and 59 years old who received an inactivated influenza vaccine. The chain uses TRBV5-1 and TRBJ2-3, with 9 nucleotides matching TRBD1. CDR3 loop: CASSTTGGVSTDTQYF. Written as DNA, the CDR3 is TGCGCCAGCAGCACTACAGGGGGCGTGAGCACAGATACGCAGTATTTT.